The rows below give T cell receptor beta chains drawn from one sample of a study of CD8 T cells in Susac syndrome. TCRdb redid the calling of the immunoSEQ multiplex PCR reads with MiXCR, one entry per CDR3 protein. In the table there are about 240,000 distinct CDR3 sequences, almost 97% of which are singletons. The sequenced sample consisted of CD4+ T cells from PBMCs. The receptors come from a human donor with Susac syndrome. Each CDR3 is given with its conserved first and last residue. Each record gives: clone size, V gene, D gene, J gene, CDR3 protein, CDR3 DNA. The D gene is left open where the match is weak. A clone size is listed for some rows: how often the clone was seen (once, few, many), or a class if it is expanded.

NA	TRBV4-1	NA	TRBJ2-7	CASSPGNGPMETEQYF	TGCGCCAGCAGCCCCGGAAATGGACCCATGGAGACCGAGCAGTACTTC
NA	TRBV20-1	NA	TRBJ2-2	CSARDGGAGELFF	TGCAGTGCTAGAGATGGAGGGGCCGGGGAGCTGTTTTTT
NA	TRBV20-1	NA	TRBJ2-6	CSAEHRAGGANVLTF	TGCAGTGCGGAACACAGGGCGGGCGGGGCCAACGTCCTGACTTTC
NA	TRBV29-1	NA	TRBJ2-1	CSVVGRRGDEQFF	TGCAGCGTTGTTGGCAGAAGAGGGGATGAGCAGTTCTTC
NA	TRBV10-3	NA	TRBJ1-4	CAIGGHEKLFF	TGTGCCATCGGGGGGCATGAAAAACTGTTTTTT
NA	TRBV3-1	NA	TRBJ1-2	CASSQGPDGSYGYTF	TGTGCCAGCAGCCAAGGACCGGACGGGAGCTATGGCTACACCTTC
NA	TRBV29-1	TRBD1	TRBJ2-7	CSVETDRGNEQYF	TGCAGCGTTGAGACCGACAGGGGCAACGAGCAGTACTTC
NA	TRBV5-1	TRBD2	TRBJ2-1	CASSHGTTDNEQFF	TGCGCCAGCAGCCACGGGACTACTGACAATGAGCAGTTCTTC
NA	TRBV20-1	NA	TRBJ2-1	CSPPGPEYNEQFF	TGCAGTCCCCCGGGCCCGGAATACAATGAGCAGTTCTTC
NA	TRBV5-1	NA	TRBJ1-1	CASTRSGGFTEAFF	TGCGCCAGCACCCGTAGTGGGGGTTTCACTGAAGCTTTCTTT
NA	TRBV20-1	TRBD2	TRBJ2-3	CSARRTSGTDTQYF	TGCAGTGCTAGAAGGACTAGCGGGACAGATACGCAGTATTTT
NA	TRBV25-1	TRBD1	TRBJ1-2	CASSETGVIGYGYTF	TGTGCCAGCAGTGAGACAGGGGTAATAGGCTATGGCTACACCTTC
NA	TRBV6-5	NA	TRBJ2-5	CASSYSFAKETQYF	TGTGCCAGCAGTTACTCCTTTGCGAAAGAGACCCAGTACTTC
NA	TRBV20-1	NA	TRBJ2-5	CSAPREVTQYF	TGCAGTGCTCCGAGAGAGGTGACCCAGTACTTC
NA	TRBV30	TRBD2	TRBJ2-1	CAWGGGRRGNEQFF	TGTGCCTGGGGAGGCGGGAGGAGAGGCAATGAGCAGTTCTTC
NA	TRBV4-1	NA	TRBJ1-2	CASSQVGGRAEHGYTF	TGCGCCAGCAGCCAAGTAGGGGGACGGGCGGAGCATGGCTACACCTTC
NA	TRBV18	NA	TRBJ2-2	CASSSQGPGELFF	TGTGCCAGCTCGTCCCAGGGTCCCGGGGAGCTGTTTTTT
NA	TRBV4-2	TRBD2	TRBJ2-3	CASSQDGREGPADTQYF	TGTGCCAGCAGCCAAGATGGACGGGAGGGCCCTGCAGATACGCAGTATTTT
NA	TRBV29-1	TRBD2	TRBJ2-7	CSVATSGREQYF	TGCAGCGTTGCTACTAGCGGGAGGGAGCAGTACTTC
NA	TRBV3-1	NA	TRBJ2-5	CASSQDLGLEETQYF	TGTGCCAGCAGCCAAGATCTTGGACTGGAAGAGACCCAGTACTTC
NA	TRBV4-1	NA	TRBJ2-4	CASSPIPASLAKNIQYF	TGCGCCAGCAGCCCCATTCCCGCCAGCCTAGCCAAAAACATTCAGTACTTC
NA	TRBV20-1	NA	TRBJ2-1	CSANPSDEQFF	TGCAGTGCTAATCCGTCGGATGAGCAGTTCTTC
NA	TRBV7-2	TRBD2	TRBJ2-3	CASSLGGLGVDTQYF	TGTGCCAGCAGCTTAGGGGGACTAGGGGTAGATACGCAGTATTTT
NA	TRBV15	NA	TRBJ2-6	CATKGGWGSGANVLTF	TGTGCCACCAAGGGTGGCTGGGGTTCTGGGGCCAACGTCCTGACTTTC
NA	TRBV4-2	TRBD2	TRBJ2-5	CASSHGAGGLETQYF	TGTGCCAGCAGCCACGGAGCGGGAGGGCTGGAGACCCAGTACTTC
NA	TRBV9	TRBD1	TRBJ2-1	CASSLYPGTGGEQFF	TGTGCCAGCAGCCTTTATCCCGGGACAGGGGGCGAGCAGTTCTTC
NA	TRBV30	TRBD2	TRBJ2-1	CAWSLGTSGLNEQFF	TGTGCCTGGAGCCTCGGGACTAGCGGGCTCAATGAGCAGTTCTTC
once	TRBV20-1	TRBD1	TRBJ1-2	CSADDTGGRTF	TGCAGTGCTGATGATACAGGGGGACGGACCTTC
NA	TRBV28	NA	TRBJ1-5	CASGGGRQPQHF	TGTGCCAGCGGTGGGGGGAGGCAGCCCCAGCATTTT
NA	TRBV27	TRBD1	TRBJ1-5	CASSYRGGSNQPQHF	TGTGCCAGCAGCTACAGGGGAGGGAGCAATCAGCCCCAGCATTTT
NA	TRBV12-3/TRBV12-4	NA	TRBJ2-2	CASSFLGTPPGELFF	TGTGCCAGCAGTTTCCTCGGGACTCCTCCCGGGGAGCTGTTTTTT
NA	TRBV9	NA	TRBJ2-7	CASSVDLTGYEQYF	TGTGCCAGCAGCGTAGACCTAACGGGGTACGAGCAGTACTTC
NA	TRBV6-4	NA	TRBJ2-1	CASSSGQSVGEQFF	TGTGCCAGCAGTTCCGGACAGTCTGTTGGGGAGCAGTTCTTC
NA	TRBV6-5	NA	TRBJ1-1	CASSYSSGGHMNTEAFF	TGTGCCAGCAGTTACTCGTCGGGAGGACACATGAACACTGAAGCTTTCTTT
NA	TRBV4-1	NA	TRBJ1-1	CASSQEGLRRTEAFF	TGCGCCAGCAGCCAAGAGGGCCTACGGAGGACTGAAGCTTTCTTT
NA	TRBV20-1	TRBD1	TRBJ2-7	CSVFGQGAYEQYF	TGCAGTGTTTTCGGACAGGGGGCATACGAGCAGTACTTC
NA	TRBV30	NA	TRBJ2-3	CAWSVDTDTQYF	TGTGCCTGGAGTGTTGACACAGATACGCAGTATTTT
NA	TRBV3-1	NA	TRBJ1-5	CASSQDKGQPQHF	TGTGCCAGCAGCCAAGACAAGGGACAGCCCCAGCATTTT
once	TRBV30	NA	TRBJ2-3	CAWSVRPGGADTQYF	TGTGCCTGGAGTGTACGCCCAGGAGGGGCAGATACGCAGTATTTT
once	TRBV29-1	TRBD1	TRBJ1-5	CSVAASQGDQPQHF	TGCAGCGTTGCGGCCTCTCAGGGGGATCAGCCCCAGCATTTT
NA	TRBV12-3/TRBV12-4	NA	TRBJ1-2	CASGTPGHNYGYTF	TGTGCCAGCGGAACTCCGGGACACAACTATGGCTACACCTTC
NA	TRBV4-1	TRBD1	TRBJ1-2	CASSPGTGRTTNYGYTF	TGCGCCAGCAGCCCAGGGACAGGGAGAACTACTAACTATGGCTACACCTTC
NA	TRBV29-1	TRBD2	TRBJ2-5	CSVSSGAGREQYF	TGCAGCGTCTCTAGCGGGGCCGGACGGGAGCAGTACTTC
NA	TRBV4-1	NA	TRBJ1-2	CASSQEKISAAGYTF	TGCGCCAGCAGCCAAGAGAAGATCAGTGCAGCTGGCTACACCTTC
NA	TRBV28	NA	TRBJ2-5	CASTGHAILETQYF	TGTGCCAGCACCGGACACGCAATACTTGAGACCCAGTACTTC
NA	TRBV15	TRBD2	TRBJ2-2	CATSRDLSSGRSGELFF	TGTGCCACCAGCAGAGATCTGAGTAGCGGGAGATCCGGGGAGCTGTTTTTT
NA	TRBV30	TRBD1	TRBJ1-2	CAWSRRQGSYGYTF	TGTGCCTGGAGCCGGCGACAGGGGAGCTATGGCTACACCTTC
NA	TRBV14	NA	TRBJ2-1	CASNAPPGEQFF	TGTGCCAGCAACGCCCCCCCCGGAGAGCAGTTCTTC
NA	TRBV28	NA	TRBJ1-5	CASTDNQPQHF	TGTGCCAGCACCGACAATCAGCCCCAGCATTTT
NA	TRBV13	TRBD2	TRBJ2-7	CASSLALAGVPYEQYF	TGTGCCAGCAGCTTAGCGCTAGCGGGAGTCCCCTACGAGCAGTACTTC
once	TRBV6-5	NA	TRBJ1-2	CASRADGNYGYTF	TGTGCCAGCAGGGCCGACGGGAACTATGGCTACACCTTC
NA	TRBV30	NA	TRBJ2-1	CAWSVRRHPSYNEQFF	TGTGCCTGGAGTGTACGTCGTCACCCCTCCTACAATGAGCAGTTCTTC